The 7 T cell receptor beta chains given below trace back to one sample, sequenced in a study of OX40 agonist ivuxolimab in advanced cancers. Profiled with immunoSEQ multiplex PCR; TCRdb holds only in-frame clones, not every one. Among under 50,000 clones listed, over 60% were seen once. The sequencing here drew on CD4+ or CD8+ T cells sorted from blood, taken in a trial of the OX40 agonist ivuxolimab. Receptors originate from an adult with an advanced solid tumor such as melanoma, head and neck, liver or kidney cancer.

The genes are TRBV2 and TRBJ1-2, with D possibly being TRBD1 (6 bases). CDR3 length: 12 residues. The germline gives CDR1 SNHLY, CDR2 FYNNEI. Trimming pared 5 bases from V and 4 bases from J, leaving 8 bases between. The CDR3 region is CASSPDSYGYTF. The DNA of the CDR3 is TGTGCCAGCAGTCCGGACAGCTATGGCTACACCTTC. The full variable domain, with the rest looked up from reference TRBV2 and TRBJ1-2, is EPEVTQTPSHQVTQMGQEVILRCVPISNHLYFYWYRQILGQKVEFLVSFYNNEISEKSEIFDDQFSVERPDGSNFTLKIRSTKLEDSAMYFCASSPDSYGYTFGSGTRLTVV.

This clone was recorded once. V gene TRBV9 combines with J gene TRBJ2-7; the match to TRBD1 covers 9 bases. The J segment lost 2 bases and the V segment lost 2 bases, leaving 5 bases of the junction unmatched. The CDR3 is made up of 15 amino acids. CDR1 is SGDLS and CDR2 is YYNGEE in the germline V gene. Here the CDR3 DNA reads TGTGCCAGCAGCGTTGGACAGGGGTCCCCCTACGAGCAGTACTTC. Its translation is CASSVGQGSPYEQYF.

A few counts support this clone. The chain is built from TRBV10-3 and TRBJ2-7; 9 nucleotides match TRBD2. Trimming at V came to 4 bases and at J to 3 bases, leaving 1 base not matched to a gene. Germline V gives CDR1 ENHRY, CDR2 SYGVKD. The CDR3 length is 13 residues. The CDR3 spells CAISGTSVYEQYF. In nucleotides, the CDR3 is TGTGCCATCAGTGGGACTAGCGTCTACGAGCAGTACTTC.

V is TRBV5-1 and J is TRBJ2-7; 11 bases agree with TRBD1. The length of the CDR3 is 12 residues. The V segment lost 4 bases and the J segment 11 bases; nucleotides outside the gene matches: 5. Germline V gene lookup returns CDR1 SGHRS and CDR2 YFSETQ. The DNA for the CDR3 is TGCGCCAGCAGCATGGACAGGGGGCGCGAGTACTTC. This sequence encodes CASSMDRGREYF.

In this sample, this clone turned up once. The gene calls are TRBV11-2 and TRBJ1-2; 7 bases agree with TRBD1. The CDR3 is made up of 16 amino acids. V shed 0 bases and J 8 bases; nucleotides not matched to a gene: 12. The germline gives CDR1 SGHAT, CDR2 FQNNGV. The CDR3 region has the DNA TGTGCCAGCAGCTTAGATCGTGGCGAGGGGGCGCGGGGCTACACCTTC. Protein sequence: CASSLDRGEGARGYTF.

The chain joins TRBV5-4 to TRBJ2-7; 16 bases fit TRBD2. Germline CDR1 SGHNT, CDR2 YYREEE (reference sequence). V lost 4 bases, J lost 5 bases, and 9 bases stayed unmatched. The CDR3 sequence is 17 residues long. CDR3 sequence (DNA): TGTGCCAGCAGCAAGGGACTAGCGGGAGGGCCGCGGGACGAGCAGTACTTC. This encodes CASSKGLAGGPRDEQYF.

V and J are TRBV7-9 and TRBJ1-3; 7 positions agree with TRBD1. Unmatched junction bases numbered 2, after V lost 3 bases and J lost 3 bases. The CDR3 loop spans 14 amino acids. Per germline, CDR1 SEHNR and CDR2 FQNEAQ (reference sequence). CDR3 amino acids: CASSLNRGGNTIYF. In DNA, the CDR3 is TGTGCCAGCAGCTTGAACAGGGGTGGAAACACCATATATTTT.